This TCR beta chain was recovered during a study of beta chain features in type 1 diabetes. Study-wide findings and caveats: For Type 1 diabetes patients, all four CD4+ subsets carried TCRB CDR3s that were moderately but significantly shorter.

CDR1 and CDR2 (germline): SGHTA, FQGNSA. CDR3 length equals 13 residues. V shed 4 bases and J shed 2 bases, with 8 bases lying between them. A note on this clone: Its antigen is unidentified.

cDNA synthesis used the whole RNA isolate, giving expressed TCRB sequences. Assay used: immunoSEQ multiplex PCR; TCRdb lists only in-frame clones, some missing. The top ten clones hold roughly 0.6% of a sample with 300,000 to 400,000 clones, over 8.5% of them seen once. Sequences were obtained from central memory CD4+ T cells from blood. The receptor was derived from a man younger than 40 with type 1 diabetes. This chain uses TRBV7-2 with TRBJ1-1; perhaps TRBD1 as D (6 bases). The CDR3 loop reads CASSWTANTEAFF. The CDR3 coding sequence is TGTGCCAGCAGCTGGACAGCAAACACTGAAGCTTTCTTT.